This T cell receptor beta chain appears in the sequencing data of a study of blood T cell repertoires in COVID-19. The data were produced by immunoSEQ multiplex PCR, yet TCRdb's version contains in-frame clones alone and is incomplete. The sample holds hundreds of thousands of clones, around 89% seen once. The source is a woman aged 30 to 39 who had recovered from COVID-19. The sequenced sample consisted of PBMCs or T cells enriched from blood (not recorded which).

This CDR3 reads CATSRGILKGLSYNEQFF. In DNA form, the CDR3 reads TGTGCCACCAGCAGAGGGATTCTGAAGGGACTCTCCTACAATGAGCAGTTCTTC. The chain carries TRBV15 and TRBJ2-1; a possible D gene is TRBD2 (6 bases). V was shortened by 1 base and J by 0 bases, with 16 bases between the two germline ends. The CDR3 is 18 amino acids. Germline CDR1 reads LNHNV; CDR2 reads YYDKDF (reference sequence).